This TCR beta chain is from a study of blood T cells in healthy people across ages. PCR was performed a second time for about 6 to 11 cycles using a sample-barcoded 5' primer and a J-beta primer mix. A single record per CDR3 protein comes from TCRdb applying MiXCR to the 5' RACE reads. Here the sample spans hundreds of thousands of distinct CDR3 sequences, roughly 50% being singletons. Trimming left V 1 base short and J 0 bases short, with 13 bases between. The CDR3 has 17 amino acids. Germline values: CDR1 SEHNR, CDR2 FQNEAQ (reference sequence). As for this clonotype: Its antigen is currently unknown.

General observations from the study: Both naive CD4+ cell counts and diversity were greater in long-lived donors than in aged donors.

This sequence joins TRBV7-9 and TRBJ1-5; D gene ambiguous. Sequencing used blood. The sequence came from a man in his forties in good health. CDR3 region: CASSLDLGTASNQPQHF. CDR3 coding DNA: TGTGCCAGCAGCTTAGATTTAGGCACCGCTAGCAATCAGCCCCAGCATTTT.